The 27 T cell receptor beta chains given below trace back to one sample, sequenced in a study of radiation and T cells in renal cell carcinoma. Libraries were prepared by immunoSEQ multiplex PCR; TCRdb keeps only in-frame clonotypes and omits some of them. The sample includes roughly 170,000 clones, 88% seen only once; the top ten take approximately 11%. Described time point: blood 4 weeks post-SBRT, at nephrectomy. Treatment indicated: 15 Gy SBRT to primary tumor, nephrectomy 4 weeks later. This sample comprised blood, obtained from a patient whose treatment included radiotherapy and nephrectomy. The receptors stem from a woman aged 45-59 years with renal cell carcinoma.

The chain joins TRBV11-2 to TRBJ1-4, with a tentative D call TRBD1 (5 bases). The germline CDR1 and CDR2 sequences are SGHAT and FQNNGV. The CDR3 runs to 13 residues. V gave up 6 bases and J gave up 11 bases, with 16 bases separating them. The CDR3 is CASRPTTRGKLFF. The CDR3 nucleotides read TGTGCCAGCAGGCCGACAACTCGGGGGAAACTGTTTTTT.

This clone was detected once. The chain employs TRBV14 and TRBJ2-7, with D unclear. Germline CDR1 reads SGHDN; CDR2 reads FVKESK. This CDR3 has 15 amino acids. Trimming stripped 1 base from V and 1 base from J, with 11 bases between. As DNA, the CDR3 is TGTGCCAGCAGCCAAGGGTTTGCGTGGTCCTACGAGCAGTACTTC. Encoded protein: CASSQGFAWSYEQYF.

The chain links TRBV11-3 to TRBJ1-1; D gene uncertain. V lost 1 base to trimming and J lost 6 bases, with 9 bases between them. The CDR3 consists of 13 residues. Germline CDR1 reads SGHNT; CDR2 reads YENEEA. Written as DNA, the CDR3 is TGTGCCAGCAGCTTAGGCGGCATAGCTGAAGCTTTCTTT. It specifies CASSLGGIAEAFF.

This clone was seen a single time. The CDR3 loop is CASSHGSWKTQYF. The CDR3 DNA follows: TGTGCCAGCAGCCACGGATCGTGGAAGACCCAGTACTTC. V gene TRBV14 combines with J gene TRBJ2-5; D call uncertain. The CDR3 length is 13 residues. Germline V gene lookup returns CDR1 SGHDN and CDR2 FVKESK. V was cut by 3 bases and J by 6 bases, with 11 bases left in between.

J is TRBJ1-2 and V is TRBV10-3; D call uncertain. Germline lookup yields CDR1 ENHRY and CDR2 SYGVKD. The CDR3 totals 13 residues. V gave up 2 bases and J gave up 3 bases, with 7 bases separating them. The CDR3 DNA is TGTGCCATCAGTGAGGAGGTTTACTATGGCTACACCTTC. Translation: CAISEEVYYGYTF.

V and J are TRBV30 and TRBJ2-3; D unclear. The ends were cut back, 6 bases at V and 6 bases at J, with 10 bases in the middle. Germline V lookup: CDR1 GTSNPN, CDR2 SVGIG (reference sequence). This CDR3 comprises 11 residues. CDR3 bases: TGTGCCTGCCTGGTGGGGGATACGCAGTATTTT. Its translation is CACLVGDTQYF.

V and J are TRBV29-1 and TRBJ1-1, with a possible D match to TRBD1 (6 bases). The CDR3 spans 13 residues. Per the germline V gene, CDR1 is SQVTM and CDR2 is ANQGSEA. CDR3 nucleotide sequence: TGCAGGGCTGATGAGGGGGATGGGACTGAAGCTTTCTTT. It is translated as CRADEGDGTEAFF.

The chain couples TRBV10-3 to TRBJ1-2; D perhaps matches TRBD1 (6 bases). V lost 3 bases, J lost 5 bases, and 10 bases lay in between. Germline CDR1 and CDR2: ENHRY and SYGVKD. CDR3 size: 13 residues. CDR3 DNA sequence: TGTGCCATCAGTGACAGAGGGGGGTATGGCTACACCTTC. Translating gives CAISDRGGYGYTF.

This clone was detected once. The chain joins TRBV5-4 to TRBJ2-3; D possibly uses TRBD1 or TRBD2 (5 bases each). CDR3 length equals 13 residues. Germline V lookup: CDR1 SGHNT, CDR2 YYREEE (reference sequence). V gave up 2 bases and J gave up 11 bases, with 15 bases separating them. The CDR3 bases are TGTGCCAGCAGCTTAGATATGGGGACCATGCAGTATTTT. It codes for CASSLDMGTMQYF.

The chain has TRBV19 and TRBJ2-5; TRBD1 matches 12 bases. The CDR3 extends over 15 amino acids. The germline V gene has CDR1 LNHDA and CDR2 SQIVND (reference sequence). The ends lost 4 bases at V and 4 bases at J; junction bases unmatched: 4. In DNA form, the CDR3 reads TGTGCCAGTAGTAGGGACAGGGGGCGCATAGAGACCCAGTACTTC. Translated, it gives CASSRDRGRIETQYF.

The CDR3 loop reads CASSIRSVEAFF. The DNA for the CDR3 is TGTGCCAGTAGTATACGGAGCGTTGAAGCTTTCTTT. The chain couples TRBV19 to TRBJ1-1, with no clear D. The ends were cut back, 2 bases at V and 7 bases at J, with 8 bases in the middle. The germline gives CDR1 LNHDA, CDR2 SQIVND (reference sequence). The CDR3 is 12 residues long.

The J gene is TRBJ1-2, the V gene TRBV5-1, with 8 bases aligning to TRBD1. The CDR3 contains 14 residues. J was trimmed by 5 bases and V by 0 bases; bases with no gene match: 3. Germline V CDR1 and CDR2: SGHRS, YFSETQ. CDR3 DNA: TGCGCCAGCAGCTTGGTAACAGGGGGGTATGGCTACACCTTC. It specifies CASSLVTGGYGYTF.

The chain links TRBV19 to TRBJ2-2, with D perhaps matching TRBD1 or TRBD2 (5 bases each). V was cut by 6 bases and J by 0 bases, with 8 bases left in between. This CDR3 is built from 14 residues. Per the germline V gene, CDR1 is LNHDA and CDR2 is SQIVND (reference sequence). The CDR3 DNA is TGTGCCAGTAGAGGGACGTCGAACACCGGGGAGCTGTTTTTT. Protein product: CASRGTSNTGELFF.

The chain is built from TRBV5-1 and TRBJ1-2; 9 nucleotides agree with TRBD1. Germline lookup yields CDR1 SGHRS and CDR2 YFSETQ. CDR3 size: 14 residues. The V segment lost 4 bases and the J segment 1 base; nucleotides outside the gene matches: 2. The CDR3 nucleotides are TGCGCCAGCAGCAGGGGACAGGGTAACTATGGCTACACCTTC. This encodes CASSRGQGNYGYTF.

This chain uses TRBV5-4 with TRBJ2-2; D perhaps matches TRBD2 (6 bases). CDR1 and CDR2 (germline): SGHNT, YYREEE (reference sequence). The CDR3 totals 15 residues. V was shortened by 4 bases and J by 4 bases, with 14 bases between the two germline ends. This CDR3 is CASSTHGSVTGELFF. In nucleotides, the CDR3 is TGTGCCAGCAGCACGCACGGGAGTGTCACCGGGGAGCTGTTTTTT. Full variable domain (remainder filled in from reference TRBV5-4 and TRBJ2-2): ETGVTQSPTHLIKTRGQQVTLRCSSQSGHNTVSWYQQALGQGPQFIFQYYREEENGRGNFPPRFSGLQFPNYSSELNVNALELDDSALYLCASSTHGSVTGELFFGEGSRLTVL.

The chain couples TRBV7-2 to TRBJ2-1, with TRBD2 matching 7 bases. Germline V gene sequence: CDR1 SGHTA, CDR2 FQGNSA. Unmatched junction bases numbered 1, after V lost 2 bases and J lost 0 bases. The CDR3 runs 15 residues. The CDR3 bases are TGTGCCAGCAGCTTAACGGGGGGCTCCTACAATGAGCAGTTCTTC. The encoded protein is CASSLTGGSYNEQFF.

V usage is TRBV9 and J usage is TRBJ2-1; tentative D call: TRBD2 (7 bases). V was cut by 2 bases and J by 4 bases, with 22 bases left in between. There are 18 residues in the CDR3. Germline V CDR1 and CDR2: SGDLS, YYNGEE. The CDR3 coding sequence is TGTGCCAGCAGCGTTAGTGGGGGGGCTTTAAAGCATTACAATGAGCAGTTCTTC. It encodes CASSVSGGALKHYNEQFF. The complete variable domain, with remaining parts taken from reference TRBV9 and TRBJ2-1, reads DSGVTQTPKHLITATGQRVTLRCSPRSGDLSVYWYQQSLDQGLQFLIQYYNGEERAKGNILERFSAQQFPDLHSELNLSSLELGDSALYFCASSVSGGALKHYNEQFFGPGTRLTVL.

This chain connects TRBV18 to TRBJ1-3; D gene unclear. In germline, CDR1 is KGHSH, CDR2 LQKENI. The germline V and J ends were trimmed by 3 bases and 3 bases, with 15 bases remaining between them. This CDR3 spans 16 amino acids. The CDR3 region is CASSPSASRYGNTIYF. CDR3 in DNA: TGTGCCAGCTCACCTTCGGCCTCGCGATATGGAAACACCATATATTTT.

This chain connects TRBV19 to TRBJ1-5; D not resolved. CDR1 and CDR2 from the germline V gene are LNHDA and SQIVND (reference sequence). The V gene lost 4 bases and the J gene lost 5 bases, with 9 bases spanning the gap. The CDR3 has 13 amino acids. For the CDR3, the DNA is TGTGCCAGTAGTAGGACCCTGGATCAGCCCCAGCATTTT. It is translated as CASSRTLDQPQHF.

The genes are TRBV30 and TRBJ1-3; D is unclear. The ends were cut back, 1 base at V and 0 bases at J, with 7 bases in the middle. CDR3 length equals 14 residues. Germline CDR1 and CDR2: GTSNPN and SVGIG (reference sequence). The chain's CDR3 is CAWSAGNSGNTIYF. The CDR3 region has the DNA TGTGCCTGGAGTGCGGGAAACTCTGGAAACACCATATATTTT.

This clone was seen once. The CDR3, as DNA: TGTGCCAGCAGTTCTCAGGGGATCCGGGAGACCCAGTACTTC. It encodes CASSSQGIRETQYF. The rearrangement uses TRBV2 and TRBJ2-5, with D possibly TRBD1 on 6 matching bases. Germline assignment: CDR1 SNHLY and CDR2 FYNNEI. The CDR3 loop spans 14 amino acids. The V end was cut by 5 bases, the J end by 5 bases, with 15 bases between.

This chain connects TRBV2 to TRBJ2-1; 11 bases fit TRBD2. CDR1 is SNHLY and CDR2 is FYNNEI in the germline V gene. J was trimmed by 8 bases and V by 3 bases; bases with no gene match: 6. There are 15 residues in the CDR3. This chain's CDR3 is CASSELAGGGDEQFF. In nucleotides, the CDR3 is TGTGCCAGCAGTGAGCTAGCGGGGGGAGGCGATGAGCAGTTCTTC.

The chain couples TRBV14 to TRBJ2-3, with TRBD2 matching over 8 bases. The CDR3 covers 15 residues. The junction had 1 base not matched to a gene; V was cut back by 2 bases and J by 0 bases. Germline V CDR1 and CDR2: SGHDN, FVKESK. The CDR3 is CASSQTSGSTDTQYF. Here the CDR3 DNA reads TGTGCCAGCAGCCAAACTAGCGGAAGCACAGATACGCAGTATTTT. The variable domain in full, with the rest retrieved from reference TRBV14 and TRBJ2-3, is EAGVTQFPSHSVIEKGQTVTLRCDPISGHDNLYWYRRVMGKEIKFLLHFVKESKQDESGMPNNRFLAERTGGTYSTLKVQPAELEDSGVYFCASSQTSGSTDTQYFGPGTRLTVL.

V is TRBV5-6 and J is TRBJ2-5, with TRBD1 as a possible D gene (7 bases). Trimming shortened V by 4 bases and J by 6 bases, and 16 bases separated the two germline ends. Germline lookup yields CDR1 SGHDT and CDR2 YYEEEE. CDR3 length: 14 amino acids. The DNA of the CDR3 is TGTGCCAGCAGCCAGAGGTCAGGGGGGAAGACCCAGTACTTC. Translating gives CASSQRSGGKTQYF. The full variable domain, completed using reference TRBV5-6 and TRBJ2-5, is DAGVTQSPTHLIKTRGQQVTLRCSPKSGHDTVSWYQQALGQGPQFIFQYYEEEERQRGNFPDRFSGHQFPNYSSELNVNALLLGDSALYLCASSQRSGGKTQYFGPGTRLLVL.

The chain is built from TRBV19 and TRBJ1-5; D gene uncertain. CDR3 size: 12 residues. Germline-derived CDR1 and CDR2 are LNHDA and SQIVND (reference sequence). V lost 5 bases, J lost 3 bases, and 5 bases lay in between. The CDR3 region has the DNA TGTGCCAGTAGTTTCATCAATCAGCCCCAGCATTTT. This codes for CASSFINQPQHF.

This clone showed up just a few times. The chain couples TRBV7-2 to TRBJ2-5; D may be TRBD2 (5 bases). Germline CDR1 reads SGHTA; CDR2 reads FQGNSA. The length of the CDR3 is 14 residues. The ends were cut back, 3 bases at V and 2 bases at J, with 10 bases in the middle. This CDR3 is CASSFTSGQETQYF. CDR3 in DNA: TGTGCCAGCAGCTTTACCAGCGGACAAGAGACCCAGTACTTC.

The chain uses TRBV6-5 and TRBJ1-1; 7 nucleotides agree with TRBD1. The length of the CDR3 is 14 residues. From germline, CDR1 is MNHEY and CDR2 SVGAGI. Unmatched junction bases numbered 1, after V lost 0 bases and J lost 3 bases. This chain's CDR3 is CASSYSTGDTEAFF. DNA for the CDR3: TGTGCCAGCAGTTACTCTACAGGGGACACTGAAGCTTTCTTT.